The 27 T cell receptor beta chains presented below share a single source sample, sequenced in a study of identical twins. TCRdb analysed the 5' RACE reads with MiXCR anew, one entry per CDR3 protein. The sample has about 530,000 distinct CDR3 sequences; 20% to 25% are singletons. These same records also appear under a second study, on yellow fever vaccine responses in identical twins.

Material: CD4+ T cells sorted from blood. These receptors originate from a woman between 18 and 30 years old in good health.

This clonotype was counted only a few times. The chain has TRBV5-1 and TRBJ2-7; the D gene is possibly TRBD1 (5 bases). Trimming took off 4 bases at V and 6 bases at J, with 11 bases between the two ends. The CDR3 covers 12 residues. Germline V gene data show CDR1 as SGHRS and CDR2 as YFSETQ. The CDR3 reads CASSTGSFEQYF. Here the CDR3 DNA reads TGCGCCAGCAGCACAGGTTCGTTCGAGCAGTACTTC.

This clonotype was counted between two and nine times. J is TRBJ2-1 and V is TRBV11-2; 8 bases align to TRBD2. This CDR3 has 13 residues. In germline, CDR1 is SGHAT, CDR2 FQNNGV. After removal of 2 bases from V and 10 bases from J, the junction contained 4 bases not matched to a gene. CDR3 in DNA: TGTGCCAGCAGCTTATTAGCGGGAATGGAGCAGTTCTTC. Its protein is CASSLLAGMEQFF.

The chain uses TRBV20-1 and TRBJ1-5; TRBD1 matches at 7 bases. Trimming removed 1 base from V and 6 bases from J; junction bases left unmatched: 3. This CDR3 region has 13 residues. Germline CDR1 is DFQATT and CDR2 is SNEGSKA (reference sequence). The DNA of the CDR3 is TGCAGTGCTAGAGGGACAGGTTCTCAGCCCCAGCATTTT. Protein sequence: CSARGTGSQPQHF.

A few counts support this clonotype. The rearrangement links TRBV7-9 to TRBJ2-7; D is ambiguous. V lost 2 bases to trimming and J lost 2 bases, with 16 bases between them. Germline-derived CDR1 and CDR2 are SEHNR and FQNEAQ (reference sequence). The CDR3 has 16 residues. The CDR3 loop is CASSLPNLGQTYEQYF. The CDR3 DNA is TGTGCCAGCAGCTTACCCAACCTGGGCCAAACCTACGAGCAGTACTTC.

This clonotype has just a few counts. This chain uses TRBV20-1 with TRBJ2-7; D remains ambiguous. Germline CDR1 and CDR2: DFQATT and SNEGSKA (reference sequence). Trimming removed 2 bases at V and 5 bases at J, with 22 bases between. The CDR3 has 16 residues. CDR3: CSARNRLRFGSHEQYV. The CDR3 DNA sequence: TGCAGTGCTAGAAATCGGCTGCGGTTTGGATCTCACGAGCAGTACGTC.

The CDR3 sequence is CASSLGGPHGYTF. The CDR3 nucleotides are TGTGCCAGCAGCTTAGGGGGCCCCCATGGCTACACCTTC. The rearrangement links TRBV7-9 to TRBJ1-2; D may be TRBD1 (5 bases). The CDR3 loop spans 13 amino acids. From germline, CDR1 is SEHNR and CDR2 FQNEAQ (reference sequence). The V and J ends lost 1 base and 6 bases respectively, with 9 bases between them.

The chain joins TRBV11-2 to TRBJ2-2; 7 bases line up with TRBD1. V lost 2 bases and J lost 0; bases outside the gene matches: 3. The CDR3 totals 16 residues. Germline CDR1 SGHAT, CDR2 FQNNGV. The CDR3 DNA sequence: TGTGCCAGCAGCTTAATGGGGACAGCGAACACCGGGGAGCTGTTTTTT. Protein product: CASSLMGTANTGELFF.

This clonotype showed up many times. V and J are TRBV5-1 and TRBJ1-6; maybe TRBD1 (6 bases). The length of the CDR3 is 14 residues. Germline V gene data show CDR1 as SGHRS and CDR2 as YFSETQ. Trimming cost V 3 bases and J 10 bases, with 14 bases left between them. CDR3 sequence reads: CASSSGGPGSPLHF. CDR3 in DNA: TGCGCCAGCAGCTCCGGGGGGCCGGGGTCACCCCTCCACTTT.

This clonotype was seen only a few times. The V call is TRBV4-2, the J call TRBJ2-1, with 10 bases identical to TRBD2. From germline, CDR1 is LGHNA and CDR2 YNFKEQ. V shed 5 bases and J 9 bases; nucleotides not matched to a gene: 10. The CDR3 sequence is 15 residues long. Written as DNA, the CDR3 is TGTGCCAGCAGCTATGGACTAGCGGACTTGGGTGAGCAGTTCTTC. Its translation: CASSYGLADLGEQFF.

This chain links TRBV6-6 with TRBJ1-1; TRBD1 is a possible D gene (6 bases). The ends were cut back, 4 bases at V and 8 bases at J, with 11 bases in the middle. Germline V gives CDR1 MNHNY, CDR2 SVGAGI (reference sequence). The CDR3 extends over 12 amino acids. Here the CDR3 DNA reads TGTGCCAGCAGTTCCGGGACATTGGAAGCTTTCTTT. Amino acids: CASSSGTLEAFF.

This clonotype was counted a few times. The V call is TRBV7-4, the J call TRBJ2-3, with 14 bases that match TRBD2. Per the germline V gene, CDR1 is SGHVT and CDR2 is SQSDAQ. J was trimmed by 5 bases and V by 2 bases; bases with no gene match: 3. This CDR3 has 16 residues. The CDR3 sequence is CASSLRLAGGLDTQYF. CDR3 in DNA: TGTGCCAGCAGCTTACGACTAGCGGGAGGGCTAGATACGCAGTATTTT.

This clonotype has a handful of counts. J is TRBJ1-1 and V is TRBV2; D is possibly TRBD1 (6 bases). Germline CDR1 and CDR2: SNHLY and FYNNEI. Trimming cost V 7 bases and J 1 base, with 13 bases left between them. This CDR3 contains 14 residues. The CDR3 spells CASILLGQNTEAFF. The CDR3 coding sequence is TGTGCCAGCATCCTTTTGGGACAGAACACTGAAGCTTTCTTT.

CDR3 sequence: CASSRQGATQETQYF. The CDR3 DNA reads TGTGCCAGCAGTCGTCAAGGGGCGACCCAAGAGACCCAGTACTTC. V and J are TRBV9 and TRBJ2-5; TRBD1 might be the D (5 bases). V was cut by 5 bases and J by 1 base, with 15 bases left in between. Germline CDR1 SGDLS, CDR2 YYNGEE. The CDR3 has 15 residues.

CDR3 sequence reads: CASSQAGTGDWNQPQHF. CDR3 DNA sequence: TGCGCCAGCAGCCAGGCCGGAACAGGGGATTGGAATCAGCCCCAGCATTTT. The chain carries TRBV4-1 and TRBJ1-5, with 7 bases matching TRBD1. Germline values: CDR1 MGHRA, CDR2 YSYEKL. Losses at the gene ends were 3 bases for V and 4 bases for J; bases not matched to a gene: 12. The CDR3 extends over 17 amino acids.

CDR3 sequence reads: CASSSRTSSYSSYNEQFF. DNA for the CDR3: TGTGCCAGCAGTTCCCGGACTAGCTCTTATAGCTCCTACAATGAGCAGTTCTTC. The V gene is TRBV27, the J gene TRBJ2-1, with 8 nucleotides matching TRBD2. Germline CDR1 is MNHEY and CDR2 is SMNVEV (reference sequence). Trimming removed 4 bases from V and 0 bases from J; junction bases left unmatched: 11. This CDR3 spans 18 amino acids.

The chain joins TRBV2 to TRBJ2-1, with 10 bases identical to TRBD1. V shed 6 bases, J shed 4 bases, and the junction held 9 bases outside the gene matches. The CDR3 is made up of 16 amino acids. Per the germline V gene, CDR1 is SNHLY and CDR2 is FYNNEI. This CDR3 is CASRVLRTGGYNEQFF. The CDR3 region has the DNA TGTGCCAGCAGAGTACTCCGGACAGGGGGGTACAATGAGCAGTTCTTC.

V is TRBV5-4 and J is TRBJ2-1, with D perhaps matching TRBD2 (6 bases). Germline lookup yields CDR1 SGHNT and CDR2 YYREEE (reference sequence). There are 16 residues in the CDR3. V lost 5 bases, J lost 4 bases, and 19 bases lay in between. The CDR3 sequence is CASRTRGGDSYNEQFF. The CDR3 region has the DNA TGTGCCAGCAGAACGCGGGGCGGGGACTCATACAATGAGCAGTTCTTC.

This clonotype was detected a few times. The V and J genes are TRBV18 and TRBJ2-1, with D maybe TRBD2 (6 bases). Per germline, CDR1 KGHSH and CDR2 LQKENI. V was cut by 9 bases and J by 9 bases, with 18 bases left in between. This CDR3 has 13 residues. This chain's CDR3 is CASNRGSNGEQFF. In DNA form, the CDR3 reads TGTGCCAGTAATCGGGGGAGTAATGGTGAGCAGTTCTTC.

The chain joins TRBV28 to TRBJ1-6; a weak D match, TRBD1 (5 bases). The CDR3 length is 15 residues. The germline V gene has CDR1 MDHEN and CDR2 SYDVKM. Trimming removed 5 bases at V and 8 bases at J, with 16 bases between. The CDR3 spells CASSPPGWGYSPLHF. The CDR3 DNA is TGTGCCAGCAGTCCCCCCGGTTGGGGGTATTCACCCCTCCACTTT.

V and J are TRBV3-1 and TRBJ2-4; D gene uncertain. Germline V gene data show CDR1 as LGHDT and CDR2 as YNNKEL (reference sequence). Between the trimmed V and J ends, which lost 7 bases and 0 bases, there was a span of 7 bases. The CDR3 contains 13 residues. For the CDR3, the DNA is TGTGCCAGCATTGGTGGAGCCAAAAACATTCAGTACTTC. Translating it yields CASIGGAKNIQYF.

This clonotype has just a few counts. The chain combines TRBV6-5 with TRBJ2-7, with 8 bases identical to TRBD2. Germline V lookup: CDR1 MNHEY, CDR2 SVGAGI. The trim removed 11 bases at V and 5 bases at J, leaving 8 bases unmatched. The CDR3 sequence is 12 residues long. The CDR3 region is CALGGAGNEQYF. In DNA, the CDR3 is TGTGCCCTCGGGGGGGCGGGCAACGAGCAGTACTTC.

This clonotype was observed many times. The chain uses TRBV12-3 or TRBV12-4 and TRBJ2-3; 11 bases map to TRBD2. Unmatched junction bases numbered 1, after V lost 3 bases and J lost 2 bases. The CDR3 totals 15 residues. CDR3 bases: TGTGCCAGCAGTTTGACTAGCGGGAACACAGATACGCAGTATTTT. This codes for CASSLTSGNTDTQYF.

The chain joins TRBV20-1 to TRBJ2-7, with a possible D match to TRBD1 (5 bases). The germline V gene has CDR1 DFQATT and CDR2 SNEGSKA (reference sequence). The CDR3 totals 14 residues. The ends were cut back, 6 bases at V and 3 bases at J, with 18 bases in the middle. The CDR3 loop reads CSASRAGKFYEQYF. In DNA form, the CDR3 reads TGCAGTGCCAGTAGGGCAGGGAAATTCTACGAGCAGTACTTC.

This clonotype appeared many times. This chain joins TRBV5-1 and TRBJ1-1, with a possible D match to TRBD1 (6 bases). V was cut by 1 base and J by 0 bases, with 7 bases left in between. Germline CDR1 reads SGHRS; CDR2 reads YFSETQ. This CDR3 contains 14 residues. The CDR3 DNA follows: TGCGCCAGCAGCTTGCAGGGGATGAACACTGAAGCTTTCTTT. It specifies CASSLQGMNTEAFF. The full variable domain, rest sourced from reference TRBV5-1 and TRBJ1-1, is KAGVTQTPRYLIKTRGQQVTLSCSPISGHRSVSWYQQTPGQGLQFLFEYFSETQRNKGNFPGRFSGRQFSNSRSEMNVSTLELGDSALYLCASSLQGMNTEAFFGQGTRLTVV.

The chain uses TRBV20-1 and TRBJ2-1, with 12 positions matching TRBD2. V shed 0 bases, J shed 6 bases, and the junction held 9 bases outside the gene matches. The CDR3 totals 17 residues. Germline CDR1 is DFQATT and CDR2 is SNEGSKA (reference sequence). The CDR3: CSARDGSKTSGGNEQFF. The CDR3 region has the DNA TGCAGTGCTAGAGATGGATCCAAGACTAGCGGGGGCAATGAGCAGTTCTTC.

The CDR3 DNA reads TGTGCCAGCAGTGGAGGAGGGATCGCTAATCAGCCCCAGCATTTT. This encodes CASSGGGIANQPQHF. This sequence joins TRBV6-1 and TRBJ1-5; D uncertain. There are 15 residues in the CDR3. Germline V lookup: CDR1 MNHNS, CDR2 SASEGT. Trimming pared 4 bases from V and 4 bases from J, leaving 14 bases between.

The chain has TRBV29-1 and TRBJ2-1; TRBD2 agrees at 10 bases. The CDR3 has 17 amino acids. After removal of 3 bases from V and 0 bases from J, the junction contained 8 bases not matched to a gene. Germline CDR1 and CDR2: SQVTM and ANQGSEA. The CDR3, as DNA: TGCAGCGTTGATCCAGCGGGGGGGCAACCCTCCTACAATGAGCAGTTCTTC. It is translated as CSVDPAGGQPSYNEQFF.